These 17 T cell receptor beta chains were all obtained from the same sample, sequenced in a study of PD-1 blockade in classical Hodgkin lymphoma. Method: immunoSEQ multiplex PCR; TCRdb's copy keeps in-frame clones and lacks some. Of around 30,000 clones listed, roughly nine tenths are singletons. Specified time point: newly diagnosed, previously untreated cHL patient sample. The sequenced material came from peripheral blood mononuclear cells (PBMCs). All receptors come from a human donor with classical Hodgkin lymphoma.

The chain uses TRBV28 and TRBJ2-5; D is unresolved. Germline V CDR1 and CDR2: MDHEN, SYDVKM. This CDR3 region has 15 residues. Trimming removed 5 bases from V and 2 bases from J, with 15 bases in between. CDR3 nucleotides: TGTGCCAGCAGTAGTCTCATGAGAGAACAAGAGACCCAGTACTTC. Translating it yields CASSSLMREQETQYF.

The chain uses TRBV5-1 and TRBJ2-7; TRBD2 matches at 11 bases. This CDR3 has 14 residues. Germline V gives CDR1 SGHRS, CDR2 YFSETQ. V was clipped by 4 bases and J by 5 bases; unmatched bases: 5. The CDR3 spells CASSADSGRDEQYF. The CDR3, as DNA: TGCGCCAGCAGCGCAGATAGCGGGAGGGACGAGCAGTACTTC.

The rearrangement uses TRBV7-3 and TRBJ2-3, with D perhaps TRBD2 (6 bases). CDR3 size: 14 residues. V lost 2 bases, J lost 4 bases, and 10 bases lay in between. Looked up from germline, CDR1 is SGHTA and CDR2 is FQGTGA. For the CDR3, the DNA is TGTGCCAGCAGCTTAGGGGGGAGTTCAGATACGCAGTATTTT. Its protein product is CASSLGGSSDTQYF.

This clone was seen once. The gene calls are TRBV19 and TRBJ1-1, with D possibly being TRBD1 (5 bases). There are 13 residues in the CDR3. V shed 10 bases and J shed 5 bases, with 17 bases lying between them. Germline V gives CDR1 LNHDA, CDR2 SQIVND (reference sequence). Written as DNA, the CDR3 is TGTGCCACCGTGGGGGGGATGACGACTGAAGCTTTCTTT. This encodes CATVGGMTTEAFF.

The chain employs TRBV5-5 and TRBJ1-5; 7 nucleotides match TRBD1. Germline assignment: CDR1 SGHKS and CDR2 YYEKEE (reference sequence). V shed 0 bases and J 2 bases; nucleotides not matched to a gene: 2. This CDR3 has 15 amino acids. The CDR3 DNA sequence: TGTGCCAGCAGCTTGGGACAGGGAGGCAATCAGCCCCAGCATTTT. This translates into CASSLGQGGNQPQHF.

The J gene is TRBJ2-7, the V gene TRBV15, with 12 bases lining up with TRBD2. The CDR3 is 20 amino acids. Germline V gene sequence: CDR1 LNHNV, CDR2 YYDKDF (reference sequence). Germline trimming cut 0 bases from V and 7 bases from J; bases unmatched to any gene: 19. This CDR3 reads CATSREPCTRSSGRVCEQYF. DNA of the CDR3: TGTGCCACCAGCAGAGAGCCCTGCACCCGATCTAGCGGGAGGGTGTGTGAGCAGTACTTC.

The chain uses TRBV10-3 and TRBJ2-7; unclear D gene. The CDR3 spans 13 residues. Germline-derived CDR1 and CDR2 are ENHRY and SYGVKD. Deletions cut 0 bases from V and 6 bases from J, with 9 bases between. The CDR3 DNA follows: TGTGCCATCAGTGAGTCGACTTCGGTCGAGCAGTACTTC. Translation: CAISESTSVEQYF.

In this sample, this clone turned up once. This chain connects TRBV10-3 to TRBJ2-7; the D is unclear. The germline V gene has CDR1 ENHRY and CDR2 SYGVKD. V was clipped by 0 bases and J by 0 bases, with 6 bases between them. The CDR3 has 14 amino acids. The CDR3 sequence: CAISESGSSYEQYF. CDR3 nucleotide sequence: TGTGCCATCAGTGAGTCGGGTAGCTCCTACGAGCAGTACTTC.

This clone was recorded once. V usage is TRBV9 and J usage is TRBJ2-1; possible D gene TRBD2, 5 bases. V lost 4 bases and J 0 bases, leaving 14 bases between the germline ends. CDR1 SGDLS and CDR2 YYNGEE come from the germline V gene. This CDR3 spans 16 amino acids. CDR3 bases: TGTGCCAGCAGCACCGAAGCGGATAGCTCCTACAATGAGCAGTTCTTC. This gives the protein CASSTEADSSYNEQFF.

The rearrangement uses TRBV7-2 and TRBJ1-2; D not resolved. Germline CDR1 SGHTA, CDR2 FQGNSA. Trimming removed 1 base from V and 6 bases from J, with 18 bases in between. The CDR3 consists of 16 residues. The DNA of the CDR3 is TGTGCCAGCAGCTTAGAATTCAGTGGCTCCTATAATGGCTACACCTTC. It yields the protein CASSLEFSGSYNGYTF.

This chain links TRBV28 with TRBJ2-7; 9 positions agree with TRBD1. The CDR3 is 15 residues long. CDR1 and CDR2 from the germline V gene are MDHEN and SYDVKM. V dropped 5 bases and J dropped 6; count of bases not matched to a gene: 11. CDR3 nucleotide sequence: TGTGCCAGCAGTCCACCGGGACAGGGTTTTCGCGAGCAGTACTTC. Encoded protein: CASSPPGQGFREQYF.

The chain is built from TRBV4-3 and TRBJ2-3; 9 bases agree with TRBD2. V dropped 5 bases and J dropped 5; count of bases not matched to a gene: 5. This CDR3 is 14 amino acids long. Germline values: CDR1 LGHNA, CDR2 YSLEER. The CDR3 loop is CASSNRLAVDTQYF. In DNA, the CDR3 is TGCGCCAGCAGCAATCGACTAGCGGTAGATACGCAGTATTTT.

This chain joins TRBV6-4 and TRBJ1-1; 7 bases line up with TRBD1. Germline V lookup: CDR1 MRHNA, CDR2 SNTAGT. The CDR3 is 16 amino acids. The V and J ends lost 6 bases and 2 bases, in that order; junction bases with no gene match: 12. For the CDR3, the DNA is TGTGCCAGCAGCCCCCCCGACAGGGCGGTAAACACTGAAGCTTTCTTT. Its translation is CASSPPDRAVNTEAFF.

The V and J genes are TRBV5-4 and TRBJ2-3; 8 nucleotides line up with TRBD2. Germline loops: CDR1 SGHNT, CDR2 YYREEE (reference sequence). The V and J ends lost 0 bases and 5 bases, in that order; junction bases with no gene match: 2. The CDR3 contains 14 residues. Here the CDR3 reads CASSLGLAKDTQYF. Written as DNA, the CDR3 is TGTGCCAGCAGCTTGGGACTAGCGAAAGATACGCAGTATTTT.

The CDR3 DNA reads TGTGCCAGCAGCTTGGGCTTCGGCACAGATACGCAGTATTTT. Translation: CASSLGFGTDTQYF. This sequence joins TRBV5-4 and TRBJ2-3; D is ambiguous. V lost 0 bases and J lost 1, with 6 bases in between. The CDR3 consists of 14 residues. CDR1 and CDR2 from the germline V gene are SGHNT and YYREEE (reference sequence).

The chain carries TRBV27 and TRBJ2-3; 12 positions match TRBD2. This CDR3 contains 18 residues. Trimming took 2 bases from V and 4 from J; bases not matched to a gene: 10. Germline loops: CDR1 MNHEY, CDR2 SMNVEV (reference sequence). In DNA form, the CDR3 reads TGTGCCAGCAGTTTAATTTGGACTAGCGGGGATCTGCCAGATACGCAGTATTTT. Encoded protein: CASSLIWTSGDLPDTQYF.

In the case of this clone: A junction end diverges from the germline sequence, so it may reflect a read error. J is TRBJ2-7 and V is TRBV28; 9 nucleotides agree with TRBD1. Germline CDR1 reads MDHEN; CDR2 reads SYDVKM. The CDR3 sequence is 14 residues long. In DNA form, the CDR3 reads TGTGCCAGCAGGGGGGACAGGGACTCCCACGAGCAGTACTTC. It is translated as CASRGDRDSHEQYF.